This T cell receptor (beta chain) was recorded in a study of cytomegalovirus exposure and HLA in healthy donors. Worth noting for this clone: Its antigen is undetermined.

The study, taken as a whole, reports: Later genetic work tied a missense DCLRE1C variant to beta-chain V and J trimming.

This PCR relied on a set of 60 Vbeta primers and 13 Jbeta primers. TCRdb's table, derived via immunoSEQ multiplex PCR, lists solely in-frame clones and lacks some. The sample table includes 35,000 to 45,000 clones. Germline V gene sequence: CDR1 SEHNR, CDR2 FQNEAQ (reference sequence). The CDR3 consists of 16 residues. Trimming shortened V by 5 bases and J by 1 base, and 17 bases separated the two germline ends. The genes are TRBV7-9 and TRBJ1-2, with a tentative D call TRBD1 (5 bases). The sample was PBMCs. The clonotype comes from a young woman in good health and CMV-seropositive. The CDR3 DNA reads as TGTGCCAGCAGCCCTACCGGGGGGATTATTAACTATGGCTACACCTTC. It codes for CASSPTGGIINYGYTF.